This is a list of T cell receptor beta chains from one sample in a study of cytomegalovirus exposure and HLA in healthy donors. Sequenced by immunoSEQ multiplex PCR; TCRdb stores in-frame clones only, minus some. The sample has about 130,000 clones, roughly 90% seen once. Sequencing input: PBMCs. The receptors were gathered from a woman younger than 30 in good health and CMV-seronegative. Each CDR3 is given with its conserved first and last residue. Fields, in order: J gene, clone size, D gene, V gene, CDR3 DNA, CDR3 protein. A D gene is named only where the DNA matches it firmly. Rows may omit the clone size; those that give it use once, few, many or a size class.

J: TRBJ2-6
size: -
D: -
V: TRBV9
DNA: TGTGCCAGCAGCGTAGCTGGTGCGGGCTTCTCTGGGGCCAACGTCCTGACTTTC
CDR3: CASSVAGAGFSGANVLTF

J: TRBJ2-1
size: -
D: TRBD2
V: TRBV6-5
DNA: TGTGCCAGCAGTCCTAGCGGCGGTGAGCAGTTCTTC
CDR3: CASSPSGGEQFF

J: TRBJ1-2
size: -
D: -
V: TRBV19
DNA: TGTGCCAGTAGTATGTTAGGGGTCTATGGCTACACCTTC
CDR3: CASSMLGVYGYTF

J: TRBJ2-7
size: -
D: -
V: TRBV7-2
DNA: TGTGCCAGCAGCTCAAGGGGGAGGGGAGTTTCCACCTACGAGCAGTACTTC
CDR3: CASSSRGRGVSTYEQYF

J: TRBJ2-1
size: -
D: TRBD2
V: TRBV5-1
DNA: TGCGCCAGCATCCAGACTAGCGGGAGCAATGAGCAGTTCTTC
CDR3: CASIQTSGSNEQFF

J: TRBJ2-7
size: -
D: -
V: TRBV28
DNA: TGTGCCAGCAGCCGACCTCTACAGGGCGGCCACGAGCAGTACTTC
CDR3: CASSRPLQGGHEQYF

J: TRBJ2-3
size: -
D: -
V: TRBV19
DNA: TGTGCCAGTAGCTCGAAGGGGGATACGCAGTATTTT
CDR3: CASSSKGDTQYF

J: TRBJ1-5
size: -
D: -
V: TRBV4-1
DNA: TGCGCCAGCAGCCAAGATCGGTATCAGCCCCAGCATTTT
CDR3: CASSQDRYQPQHF

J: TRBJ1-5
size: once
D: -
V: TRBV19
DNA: TGTGCCAGTAGTGCGCTATACAGGTATAGCAATCAGCCCCAGCATTTT
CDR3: CASSALYRYSNQPQHF

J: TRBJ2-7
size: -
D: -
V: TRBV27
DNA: TGTGCCAGCAGTTCTAACAGGGGACTTCGAGAGCAGTACTTC
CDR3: CASSSNRGLREQYF

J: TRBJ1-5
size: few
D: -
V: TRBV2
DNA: TGTGCCAGCAGTGAACAGGAAAATCAGCCCCAGCATTTT
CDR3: CASSEQENQPQHF

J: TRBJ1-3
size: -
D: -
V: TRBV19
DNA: TGTGCCAGTAGTATCAGTAGCAACTCTGGAAACACCATATATTTT
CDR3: CASSISSNSGNTIYF

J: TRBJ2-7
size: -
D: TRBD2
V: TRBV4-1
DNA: TGCGCCAGCAGCCAAGGGTCCGGGACTAGCGGAACCTACGAGCAGTACTTC
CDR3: CASSQGSGTSGTYEQYF

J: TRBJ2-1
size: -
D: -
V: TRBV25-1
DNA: TGTGCCAGCAGTGACGCGAGGCGGAACTACAATGAGCAGTTCTTC
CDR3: CASSDARRNYNEQFF

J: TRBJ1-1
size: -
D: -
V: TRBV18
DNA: TGTGCCAGCTCACGCAGACAGGACCAGTACACTGAAGCTTTCTTT
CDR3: CASSRRQDQYTEAFF

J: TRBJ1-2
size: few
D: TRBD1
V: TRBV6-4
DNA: TGTGCCAGCAGTCCGGGACAGGGGCTTGGCTACACCTTC
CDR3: CASSPGQGLGYTF

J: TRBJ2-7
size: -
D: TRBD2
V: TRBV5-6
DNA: TGTGCCAGCAGCTTGGGACTAGCGGGAGAGGCATACGAGCAGTACTTC
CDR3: CASSLGLAGEAYEQYF

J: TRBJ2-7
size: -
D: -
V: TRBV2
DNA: TGTGCCAGCAGCGGGACTCGTAGCTCCTACGAGCAGTACTTC
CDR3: CASSGTRSSYEQYF

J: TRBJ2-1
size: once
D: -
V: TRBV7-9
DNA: TGTGCCAGCAGCTTAACGAAACGGCCCCTCAGGGAGCAGTTCTTC
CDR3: CASSLTKRPLREQFF

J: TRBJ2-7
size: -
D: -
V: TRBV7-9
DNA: TGTGCCAGCAGCTCACCGATAGGGACAAACTACGAGCAGTACTTC
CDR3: CASSSPIGTNYEQYF

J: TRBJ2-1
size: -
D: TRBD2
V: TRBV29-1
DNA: TGCAGCATCAGGGCAAGCGCGGGGGATGAGCAGTTCTTC
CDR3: CSIRASAGDEQFF

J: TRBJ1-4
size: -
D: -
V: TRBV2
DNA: TGTGCCAGCAGTGCGATCAGAGGATTGAATGAAAAACTGTTTTTT
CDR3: CASSAIRGLNEKLFF

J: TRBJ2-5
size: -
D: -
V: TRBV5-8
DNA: TGTGCCAGCAGCTTCGGGGGAGGCCCAGAGACCCAGTACTTC
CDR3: CASSFGGGPETQYF

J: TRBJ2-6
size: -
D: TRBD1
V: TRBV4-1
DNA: TGCGCCAGCAGCGTCCAGGGGGCCCCTTTGTCTGGGGCCAACGTCCTGACTTTC
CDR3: CASSVQGAPLSGANVLTF

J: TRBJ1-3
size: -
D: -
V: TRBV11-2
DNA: TGTGCCAGCAGCCTGAGGGGAGGTCGCTCTGGAAACACCATATATTTT
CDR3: CASSLRGGRSGNTIYF

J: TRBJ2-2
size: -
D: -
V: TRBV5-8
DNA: TGTGCCAGCAGCGTAAAGCGGATCACCGGGGAGCTGTTTTTT
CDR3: CASSVKRITGELFF

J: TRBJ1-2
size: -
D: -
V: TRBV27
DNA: TGTGCCAGCAGTTATACGGGGAAGTATGGCTACACCTTC
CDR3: CASSYTGKYGYTF

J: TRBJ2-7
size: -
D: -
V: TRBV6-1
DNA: TGTGCCAGCAGTGAAGTGCGGCGGCAGGGCAACGAGCAGTACTTC
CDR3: CASSEVRRQGNEQYF

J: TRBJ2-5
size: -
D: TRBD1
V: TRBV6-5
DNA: TGTGCCAGCAGTCAGGGACAGTACCAAGAGACCCAGTACTTC
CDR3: CASSQGQYQETQYF

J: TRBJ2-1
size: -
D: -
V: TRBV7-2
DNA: TGTGCCAGCAGCTTAGGCTTGGCGGGGATCTACAATGAGCAGTTCTTC
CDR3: CASSLGLAGIYNEQFF

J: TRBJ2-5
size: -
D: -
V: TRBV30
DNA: TGTGCCTGGAGCCTTGGGCAGCTCCAAGAGACCCAGTACTTC
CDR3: CAWSLGQLQETQYF

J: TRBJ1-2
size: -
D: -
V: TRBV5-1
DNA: TGCGCCAGCAGCGGAACGACAGTAGGGGGTAACTATGGCTACACCTTC
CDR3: CASSGTTVGGNYGYTF

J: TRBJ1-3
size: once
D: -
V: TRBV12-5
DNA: TGTGCTAGTGGTTTGGGACAGGTCTCTGGAAACACCATATATTTT
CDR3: CASGLGQVSGNTIYF